This TCR beta chain came from a study of tumor-infiltrating lymphocytes in localized non-small cell lung cancer. Looking at the study overall: The cohort mixed smokers and never-smokers, several histologies, and some post-neoadjuvant-chemotherapy samples.

General study points: No T-cell fraction difference was seen between IM1 and IM2 tumors. Only some patients had TCR sequencing, depending on available tissue. TCRbeta sequencing showed higher T cell infiltration in tumors than uninvolved lung.

In the case of this clone: Its antigen is still unknown.

Only in-frame clones appear in the TCRdb table, and some are missing; sequencing was by immunoSEQ multiplex PCR. The sample holds roughly 24,000 clones; 69% are singletons and the top ten take about 14%. The J segment lost 5 bases and the V segment lost 2 bases, leaving 0 bases of the junction unmatched. Germline loops: CDR1 MNHEY, CDR2 SVGAGI. The CDR3 is made up of 14 amino acids. Sequencing input: lung tumor tissue. J is TRBJ2-1 and V is TRBV6-5; 10 bases are a match to TRBD2. The clonotype comes from a human donor with non-small cell lung cancer. CDR3 in amino acids: CASSYGTSDNEQFF. In DNA, the CDR3 is TGTGCCAGCAGTTACGGGACTAGCGACAATGAGCAGTTCTTC.